Shown below are 19 T cell receptor beta chains from a single sample sequenced in a study of T cell changes during pregnancy in multiple sclerosis. The method was immunoSEQ multiplex PCR; TCRdb's version includes in-frame clones alone and lacks a portion of them. The sample yields 75,000 to 95,000 clones, roughly 90% seen once. Sequencing used peripheral blood, obtained before pregnancy. All receptors derive from a female donor with multiple sclerosis, enrolled in a pregnancy study.

The J gene is TRBJ1-2, the V gene TRBV11-2, with D uncertain. Germline CDR1 SGHAT, CDR2 FQNNGV. The CDR3 covers 13 residues. V lost 6 bases and J lost 7, with 15 bases in between. The CDR3 sequence is CASRLGKTGGYTF. Here the CDR3 DNA reads TGTGCCAGCAGGCTCGGAAAGACGGGTGGCTACACCTTC.

With respect to this clone: This same CDR3 is encoded by further DNA sequences in the sample. The CDR3 reads CASSLTGGNEQFF. In DNA form, the CDR3 reads TGTGCCAGCAGCTTAACCGGAGGGAATGAGCAGTTCTTC. The rearrangement links TRBV7-3 to TRBJ2-1; maybe TRBD2 (6 bases). The CDR3 loop spans 13 amino acids. Trimming took off 0 bases at V and 7 bases at J, with 7 bases between the two ends. Germline V gene sequence: CDR1 SGHTA, CDR2 FQGTGA.

The chain recombines TRBV2 with TRBJ2-7; D possibly corresponds to TRBD1 (6 bases). Trimming took off 4 bases at V and 3 bases at J, with 16 bases between the two ends. The CDR3 sequence is 15 residues long. The germline CDR1 and CDR2 sequences are SNHLY and FYNNEI. CDR3 coding DNA: TGTGCCAGCAGTGGACAGGCCCTGGGACGCTACGAGCAGTACTTC. This translates into CASSGQALGRYEQYF.

V gene TRBV19 combines with J gene TRBJ2-2, with D unclear. The germline gives CDR1 LNHDA, CDR2 SQIVND (reference sequence). The CDR3 loop spans 15 amino acids. Deletions cut 3 bases from V and 1 base from J, with 9 bases between. The CDR3 here is CASSILLGNTGELFF. DNA of the CDR3: TGTGCCAGTAGTATTCTCCTAGGGAACACCGGGGAGCTGTTTTTT.

This clone was observed once. The rearrangement uses TRBV5-4 and TRBJ2-5; no clear D gene. Trimming removed 0 bases from V and 2 bases from J, with 17 bases in between. The CDR3 spans 17 residues. Germline assignment: CDR1 SGHNT and CDR2 YYREEE (reference sequence). The CDR3: CASSLAGGPATQETQYF. The CDR3, as DNA: TGTGCCAGCAGCTTGGCCGGTGGGCCAGCCACGCAAGAGACCCAGTACTTC.

The J gene is TRBJ1-4, the V gene TRBV9, with D maybe TRBD1 (6 bases). The V gene lost 4 bases and the J gene lost 8 bases, with 21 bases spanning the gap. The germline gives CDR1 SGDLS, CDR2 YYNGEE. CDR3 length: 16 residues. The CDR3 nucleotides are TGTGCCAGCAGCTCAAACACGGGAGGGGGATGGGAAAAACTGTTTTTT. This codes for CASSSNTGGGWEKLFF.

The chain carries TRBV11-1 and TRBJ2-7; 7 bases are shared with TRBD1. The CDR3 loop spans 14 amino acids. Germline CDR1 reads SGHAT; CDR2 reads FQDESV (reference sequence). The junction had 3 bases not matched to a gene; V was cut back by 4 bases and J by 0 bases. CDR3: CASSSGQPSYEQYF. In nucleotides, the CDR3 is TGTGCCAGCAGCTCGGGACAGCCCTCCTACGAGCAGTACTTC.

The chain recombines TRBV11-2 with TRBJ2-7; maybe TRBD1 (5 bases). V lost 4 bases and J lost 2, with 9 bases in between. This CDR3 contains 13 residues. Germline CDR1 reads SGHAT; CDR2 reads FQNNGV. In nucleotides, the CDR3 is TGTGCCAGCAGCTCCGACAGACCCTACGAGCAGTACTTC. Translation gives CASSSDRPYEQYF. Full variable domain (missing parts from reference TRBV11-2 and TRBJ2-7): EAGVAQSPRYKIIEKRQSVAFWCNPISGHATLYWYQQILGQGPKLLIQFQNNGVVDDSQLPKDRFSAERLKGVDSTLKIQPAKLEDSAVYLCASSSDRPYEQYFGPGTRLTVT.

The genes are TRBV19 and TRBJ1-4, with 9 bases that match TRBD1. Germline V lookup: CDR1 LNHDA, CDR2 SQIVND (reference sequence). The junction had 11 bases not matched to a gene; V was cut back by 5 bases and J by 7 bases. CDR3 length: 16 residues. The CDR3 loop reads CASSSYRTGDGEKLFF. CDR3 nucleotide sequence: TGTGCCAGTAGTTCTTACCGGACAGGGGATGGTGAAAAACTGTTTTTT.

The rearrangement links TRBV27 to TRBJ2-1, with 14 nucleotides matching TRBD2. The CDR3 contains 17 residues. The junction had 13 bases not matched to a gene; V was cut back by 6 bases and J by 9 bases. Germline CDR1 MNHEY, CDR2 SMNVEV (reference sequence). Here the CDR3 DNA reads TGTGCCAGCAGGACTTTCTCCGGGACTAGCGGGAGATTTGAGCAGTTCTTC. It is translated as CASRTFSGTSGRFEQFF.

This rearrangement joins TRBV2 to TRBJ1-1; D remains unclear. Trimming took off 0 bases at V and 0 bases at J, with 2 bases between the two ends. The CDR3 runs to 13 residues. Germline assignment: CDR1 SNHLY and CDR2 FYNNEI. CDR3 sequence: CASSEAMNTEAFF. In DNA, the CDR3 is TGTGCCAGCAGTGAAGCCATGAACACTGAAGCTTTCTTT.

The V gene is TRBV19, the J gene TRBJ1-5; D not certain. Germline V CDR1 and CDR2: LNHDA, SQIVND (reference sequence). CDR3 length equals 15 residues. The germline V and J ends were trimmed by 1 base and 0 bases, with 7 bases remaining between them. In DNA, the CDR3 is TGTGCCAGTAGTATAGTAGATTATAGCAATCAGCCCCAGCATTTT. Residues: CASSIVDYSNQPQHF.

The V and J genes are TRBV9 and TRBJ2-5, with 11 bases fitting TRBD2. V gave up 6 bases and J gave up 5 bases; unmatched junction bases: 9. The CDR3 consists of 15 residues. The germline gives CDR1 SGDLS, CDR2 YYNGEE. The CDR3 DNA follows: TGTGCCAGCAATATAGCGGGGGGGCCACACGAGACCCAGTACTTC. Its translation: CASNIAGGPHETQYF.

By its share, this clone is medium-sized (0.01 to 0.1%). This rearrangement joins TRBV9 to TRBJ2-2; a weak D match, TRBD1 (6 bases). The CDR3 has 17 residues. V was trimmed by 0 bases and J by 0 bases, leaving 12 bases between them. CDR1 SGDLS and CDR2 YYNGEE come from the germline V gene. CDR3 nucleotides: TGTGCCAGCAGCGTAGCTTATAGGACAGCGAACACCGGGGAGCTGTTTTTT. It is translated as CASSVAYRTANTGELFF.

The rearrangement uses TRBV18 and TRBJ2-5; possible D gene TRBD2, 6 bases. The CDR3 is made up of 13 amino acids. Germline V CDR1 and CDR2: KGHSH, LQKENI. The ends were cut back, 1 base at V and 5 bases at J, with 8 bases in the middle. CDR3 sequence (DNA): TGTGCCAGCTCACCACGGAGGGATGAGACCCAGTACTTC. Its protein is CASSPRRDETQYF.

The gene calls are TRBV9 and TRBJ1-3; perhaps TRBD1 as D (6 bases). The CDR3 sequence is 18 residues long. Germline V gives CDR1 SGDLS, CDR2 YYNGEE. With 2 bases removed from V and 1 base from J, the gap between germline ends came to 19 bases. The CDR3 sequence: CASSVRDTGPGSGNTIYF. CDR3 nucleotides: TGTGCCAGCAGCGTCCGGGACACCGGGCCAGGGTCTGGAAACACCATATATTTT.

The V and J genes are TRBV9 and TRBJ2-6; maybe TRBD1 (5 bases). The CDR3 is 18 residues long. Trimming removed 3 bases at V and 2 bases at J, with 18 bases between. Germline V lookup: CDR1 SGDLS, CDR2 YYNGEE. CDR3 nucleotides: TGTGCCAGCAGCGAATTGGGGCCAGTCCCACCTGGGGCCAACGTCCTGACTTTC. Translated, it gives CASSELGPVPPGANVLTF. Combining the CDR3 with reference TRBV9 and TRBJ2-6 gives the whole variable domain DSGVTQTPKHLITATGQRVTLRCSPRSGDLSVYWYQQSLDQGLQFLIQYYNGEERAKGNILERFSAQQFPDLHSELNLSSLELGDSALYFCASSELGPVPPGANVLTFGAGSRLTVL.

The chain recombines TRBV7-3 with TRBJ2-5, with D possibly being TRBD2 (5 bases). There are 13 residues in the CDR3. CDR1 and CDR2 from the germline V gene are SGHTA and FQGTGA. V lost 5 bases and J lost 5, with 12 bases in between. CDR3: CASSLYPGETQYF. The CDR3 nucleotides are TGTGCCAGCAGCCTCTACCCGGGGGAGACCCAGTACTTC.

The DNA for the CDR3 is TGTGCCAGTAGTATTCAGGGTTCGAACACCGGGGAGCTGTTTTTT. Amino acids: CASSIQGSNTGELFF. This sequence joins TRBV19 and TRBJ2-2; D perhaps matches TRBD1 (5 bases). Trimming removed 3 bases at V and 0 bases at J, with 8 bases between. In germline, CDR1 is LNHDA, CDR2 SQIVND (reference sequence). The CDR3 runs 15 residues.